The entry below gives a single TCR beta chain sequence along with its context. No antigen is known for it. There are no base qualities to consult, and no much larger clone falls within one base. Germline trimming: 2 bases from V, 9 bases from J; junction bases outside gene matches: 7. Based on the germline V gene (reference sequence), the CDR1 and CDR2 sequences are MNHEY and SMNVEV. The CDR3 holds 14 amino acids from the cysteine to the phenylalanine. Only CDR3 DNA is held: 42 bases, read in frame from base 1. The immunoSEQ Assay was the method used to sequence TCRbeta CDR3 regions. After extraction, genomic DNA underwent amplification by bias-controlled multiplex PCR, followed by high-throughput sequencing. In the paper's pipeline: To quantify the absolute abundance of each unique TCRbeta CDR3 region, sequences were collapsed and filtered. T cell fraction was estimated by normalization of TCRbeta template counts to usable DNA, with usable DNA being measured through amplification of reference genes present in all nucleated cells. Repertoire TCRs were annotated as SARS-CoV-2-specific when V gene, CDR3 amino acid sequence and J gene were exactly matched to a known reactive TCR set. The reference SARS-CoV-2 TCR set was obtained from MIRA and was filtered for enrichment in COVID-19-positive ImmuneCODE repertoires, whereby public or cross-reactive TCRs were removed. Using the MIRA antigens, annotated TCRs were further analysed by specific ORF or by position within an ORF. Breadth was defined as annotated unique rearrangements over total unique productive rearrangements; depth was the summed frequency of those rearrangements. Group comparisons of TCR breadth used two-sided Wilcoxon rank-sum tests. TCRdb provides this immuneACCESS table in a form limited to in-frame rearrangements. Some clones are lacking; in checked studies, under half of them reflect an unresolved V gene, and why the rest are absent is not known. D and trimming were read from the DNA, whereas the V and J calls and clone size are those reported in that table. Here the sample has nearly 95,000 clones; more than 70% occur a single time. 15% to 20% of the sample rests with the top ten.

The data are from a study of Ad26.COV2.S vaccination and SARS-CoV-2 variants (dated by TCRdb to the early 2020s). Background for the entire study: TCRbeta repertoire sequencing served as the tool for gauging how specific and how broad the SARS-CoV-2-reactive T cell receptors were following Ad26.COV2.S vaccination. The TCR-sequenced set comprised about 32 samples: 19 Ad26.COV2.S vaccine recipients, 5 placebo recipients and 8 SARS-CoV-2 convalescent individuals.

Results the study describes overall, beyond this receptor: Higher spike-specific TCR breadth was observed in Ad26.COV2.S recipients than in placebo recipients (P = 0.0014). Comparable non-spike TCR breadth was observed between vaccine and placebo recipients, consistent with only spike being contained in the vaccine. According to the authors, total T cell responses may have been underestimated by the TCR breadth and depth analyses. Substantial breadth of spike-specific CD8+ and CD4+ T cell responses was reported after vaccination.

The time point label on this specimen signifies: individuals recovered from natural SARS-CoV-2 infection. Sequences were derived from peripheral blood, sampled after recovery from COVID-19. This sequence uses TRBV27 and TRBJ2-1, and 7 junction bases match TRBD2. The clonotype originates from a human donor who had recovered from COVID-19. At the DNA level, the sequence is TGTGCCAGCAGTTTACGCGGGAGATTAAGTGAGCAGTTCTTC. Translated, it reads CASSLRGRLSEQFF.